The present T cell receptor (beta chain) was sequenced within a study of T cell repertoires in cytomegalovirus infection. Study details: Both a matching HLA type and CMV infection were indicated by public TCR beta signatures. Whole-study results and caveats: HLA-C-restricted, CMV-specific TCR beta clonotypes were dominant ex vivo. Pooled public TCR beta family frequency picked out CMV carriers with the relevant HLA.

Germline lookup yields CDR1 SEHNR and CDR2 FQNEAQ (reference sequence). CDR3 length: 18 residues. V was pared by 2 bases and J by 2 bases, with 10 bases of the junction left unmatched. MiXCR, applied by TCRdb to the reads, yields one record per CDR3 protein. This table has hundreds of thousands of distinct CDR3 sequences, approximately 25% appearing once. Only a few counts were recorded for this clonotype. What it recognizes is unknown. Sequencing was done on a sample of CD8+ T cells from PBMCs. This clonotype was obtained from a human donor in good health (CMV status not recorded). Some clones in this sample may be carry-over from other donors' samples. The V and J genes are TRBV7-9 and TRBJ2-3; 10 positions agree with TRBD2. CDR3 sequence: CASSLLLAGGQTTDTQYF. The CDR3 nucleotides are TGTGCCAGCAGCTTATTGTTAGCGGGGGGCCAGACCACAGATACGCAGTATTTT.